This is a list of T cell receptor beta chains from one sample in a study of tumor and adjacent non-tumor tissue in lung cancer. TCRdb reanalysed the multiplex PCR reads using MiXCR and keeps one entry per CDR3 protein. The sample yields 60,000 to 80,000 distinct CDR3 sequences, roughly 75% seen once. Source material: distant non-tumor lung tissue. The receptor source for this set is a woman in her 50s with non-small cell lung cancer. CDR3s include the opening cysteine and the closing phenylalanine or tryptophan. The order of the fields is D gene, V gene, clone size, J gene, CDR3 protein, CDR3 DNA. D genes are given only for firm matches. Part of the rows lack a size; the others show once, few, many or a class for expanded clones.

>NA|TRBV29-1|NA|TRBJ2-6
CSVVAASSGVNVLTF
TGCAGCGTTGTTGCAGCGAGCTCTGGGGTTAACGTCCTGACTTTC
>NA|TRBV11-1|NA|TRBJ2-3
CASSVATRADTQYF
TGTGCCAGCAGCGTAGCAACAAGGGCTGATACGCAGTATTTT
>NA|TRBV28|few|TRBJ2-7
CASSLLQREQYF
TGTGCCAGCAGTTTATTGCAGCGGGAGCAGTACTTC
>NA|TRBV11-2|NA|TRBJ2-7
CASSSGKDRNYEQYF
TGTGCCAGCAGCTCGGGGAAAGACCGGAACTACGAGCAGTACTTC
>NA|TRBV11-2|NA|TRBJ2-7
CASSLEGDVEQYF
TGTGCCAGCAGCTTAGAGGGGGACGTGGAGCAGTACTTC
>TRBD1|TRBV12-3/TRBV12-4|NA|TRBJ2-1
CDSTILGQASNEQFF
TGTGACAGCACCATCTTGGGACAGGCAAGCAATGAGCAGTTCTTC
>NA|TRBV30|NA|TRBJ1-2
CVWSVLVQGAGYTF
TGTGTCTGGAGTGTTTTAGTACAGGGCGCGGGCTACACCTTC
>TRBD2|TRBV29-1|once|TRBJ2-1
CSAWTSGQTGPYNEQLF
TGCAGCGCCTGGACTAGCGGCCAGACGGGACCCTACAATGAGCAGCTCTTC
>NA|TRBV4-1|many|TRBJ2-7
CASSQDRGWEQYF
TGCGCCAGCAGCCAAGATCGGGGGTGGGAGCAGTACTTC
>TRBD2|TRBV11-1|once|TRBJ2-5
CTSSFATSVETHYF
TGTACCAGCAGCTTCGCCACTAGCGTAGAGACCCACTACTTC
>NA|TRBV20-1|NA|TRBJ2-3
CSAHLSSAGQGYF
TGTAGTGCTCATCTGTCGTCTGCGGGTCAGGGGTATTTT
>NA|TRBV29-1|NA|TRBJ1-1
CSVGSGGLAAEAFF
TGCAGCGTTGGCTCCGGGGGGCTGGCCGCTGAAGCTTTCTTT
>NA|TRBV11-3|NA|TRBJ2-2
CASSSGEGVPWELFF
TGTGCCAGCAGCTCCGGGGAAGGGGTACCCTGGGAGTTGTTTTTT
>NA|TRBV28|NA|TRBJ1-4
CASSYGHEKLFF
TGTGCCAGCAGTTACGGACACGAAAAACTGTTTTTT
>NA|TRBV12-3/TRBV12-4|NA|TRBJ2-2
CASNSAGLLENGELFF
TGTGCCAGCAACAGCGCCGGGTTGTTGGAGAACGGGGAGCTGTTTTTT
>TRBD2|TRBV11-2|NA|TRBJ2-7
CAGTLLAGGYEQYF
TGTGCCGGCACATTACTGGCGGGAGGGTACGAGCAGTACTTC
>NA|TRBV20-1|many|TRBJ1-2
CSASQPREGHGYTF
TGCAGTGCATCTCAACCAAGGGAGGGGCATGGCTACACCTTC
>NA|TRBV20-1|NA|TRBJ2-5
CSARLTNQGTQYF
TGCAGTGCTAGACTAACCAACCAAGGGACCCAGTACTTC
>NA|TRBV20-1|NA|TRBJ1-3
CSATTGVSGNSIYF
TGCAGTGCAACGACTGGGGTCTCTGGAAACTCCATATATTTT
>NA|TRBV4-3|NA|TRBJ2-1
CASSPNGGRHNAQFF
TGCGCCAGCAGCCCAAACGGAGGAAGACACAATGCGCAGTTCTTC
>NA|TRBV29-1|many|TRBJ1-2
CSTEPDWGYGYTF
TGCAGCACCGAACCAGATTGGGGCTATGGCTACACCTTC
>NA|TRBV14|few|TRBJ2-4
CASSQANGLAKNIQYF
TGTGCCAGCAGCCAAGCTAACGGCCTAGCCAAAAACATTCAGTACTTC
>NA|TRBV11-2|NA|TRBJ1-2
CASSLSPLNNHGYTF
TGTGCCAGCAGCTTATCTCCTCTAAATAACCATGGCTACACTTTC
>TRBD1|TRBV10-3|few|TRBJ2-1
CAISQTGVGSYNEQFF
TGTGCCATCAGTCAAACAGGGGTTGGGTCCTACAATGAGCAGTTCTTC
>NA|TRBV5-4|few|TRBJ2-7
CASSRSRLDYSYEQYF
TGTGCCAGCAGCCGATCGAGGTTGGACTACTCCTACGAGCAGTACTTC
>NA|TRBV11-2|NA|TRBJ2-5
CASNLSGETPYF
TGTGCCAGCAACCTTTCAGGGGAGACCCCGTACTTC
>TRBD2|TRBV20-1|NA|TRBJ2-7
CSAEGLPGAFEQYF
TGCAGTGCAGAGGGACTACCGGGAGCTTTCGAGCAGTATTTC
>TRBD2|TRBV11-1|NA|TRBJ2-1
CASTLAGVGNVQFF
TGTGCTAGCACATTAGCGGGAGTAGGGAATGTGCAGTTCTTC
>TRBD2|TRBV11-2|few|TRBJ2-7
CASSLDPGAGGRYF
TGTGCTAGCAGCTTAGACCCGGGAGCGGGAGGTCGGTACTTC
>NA|TRBV29-1|NA|TRBJ2-7
CRVVPGGGFSYEQYF
TGCAGGGTTGTGCCTGGAGGGGGTTTTTCCTACGAGCAATACTTC
>NA|TRBV24-1|NA|TRBJ2-7
CATSDEPGRGACEQYF
TGTGCCACCAGTGATGAACCGGGACGGGGGGCGTGTGAGCAGTACTTC
>TRBD1|TRBV4-1|many|TRBJ1-2
CASSSTGGADYGYTF
TGCGCCAGCAGCTCCACAGGGGGCGCGGACTATGGCTACACCTTC
>TRBD1|TRBV20-1|many|TRBJ1-1
CSGLGDRGKNTEAFF
TGCAGTGGGTTGGGGGACAGGGGAAAGAACACTGAAGCTTTCTTT
>TRBD1|TRBV5-6|NA|TRBJ2-1
CANNADRGEIYNVQFF
TGTGCCAACAACGCCGACAGGGGGGAAATCTACAATGTGCAGTTCTTC
>NA|TRBV4-3|NA|TRBJ2-7
CACSQDRGGYEQYF
TGCGCCTGCAGCCAAGATCGAGGTGGTTACGAGCAGTACTTC
>NA|TRBV6-2/TRBV6-3|few|TRBJ2-2
CASNLAGETGELLF
TGTGCCAGCAATTTGGCAGGGGAAACCGGGGAGCTGCTTTTT
>NA|TRBV24-1|NA|TRBJ2-5
CATSGRVLGLETQYF
TGTGCCACCAGTGGCAGGGTACTTGGGCTGGAGACCCAGTACTTC
>TRBD2|TRBV6-6|few|TRBJ2-1
CASSYSNLAGIYNEQFF
TGTGCCAGCAGTTACTCAAACCTAGCGGGAATTTACAATGAGCAGTTCTTC
>TRBD2|TRBV11-1|many|TRBJ2-5
CASRKPGLAYQETQYF
TGTGCCAGCAGAAAACCGGGACTAGCGTACCAAGAGACCCAGTACTTC
>NA|TRBV20-1|NA|TRBJ1-1
CRATHSGRNTEAFF
TGCAGGGCTACCCACTCAGGGAGGAACACTGAAGCTTTCTTT
>TRBD1|TRBV24-1|NA|TRBJ1-6
CATAFKGQGYPPIHF
TGTGCCACCGCATTTAAGGGACAGGGATATCCACCCATCCACTTT
>NA|TRBV4-3|many|TRBJ1-2
CASSQKTSNYGYTF
TGCGCCAGCAGCCAAAAAACCTCTAACTATGGCTACACCTTC
>TRBD1|TRBV7-9|NA|TRBJ2-1
CASSPGTGGLEQFF
TGTGCCAGCAGCCCAGGGACAGGGGGGCTAGAGCAGTTCTTC
>NA|TRBV29-1|NA|TRBJ2-5
CSLVRGVTRQETQYF
TGCAGCCTTGTGAGGGGGGTGACACGTCAAGAGACCCAGTATTTC
>NA|TRBV5-5|NA|TRBJ2-6
CASSTPATGANVLTF
TGTGCCAGTAGCACCCCTGCCACTGGGGCCAACGTCCTGACTTTC
>TRBD1|TRBV11-2|NA|TRBJ2-2
CVSTRGRDTGELFF
TGTGTCAGCACCAGGGGGCGGGACACCGGGGAGCTGTTTTTT
>NA|TRBV11-2|NA|TRBJ2-1
CASSQFGGEQCF
TGTGCCAGCAGCCAGTTCGGGGGTGAGCAGTGCTTC
>NA|TRBV2|few|TRBJ1-4
CASSEDRRDEKLFF
TGTGCCAGCAGCGAGGACCGGCGAGATGAAAAACTGTTTTTT
>NA|TRBV11-2|NA|TRBJ1-4
CASSLEGQSNERLFF
TGTGCCAGCAGCTTAGAAGGGCAGAGTAATGAGAGACTGTTTTTT
>NA|TRBV11-2|few|TRBJ2-3
CASSLEMWGETADTQQF
TGTGCCAGCAGCTTAGAAATGTGGGGGGAGACGGCAGATACGCAGCAGTTT
>TRBD2|TRBV11-2|NA|TRBJ2-7
CASRLRGLAVSVEQYF
TGTGCCAGCAGGCTAAGAGGACTAGCGGTCTCTGTCGAGCAGTACTTC
>NA|TRBV11-2|many|TRBJ1-4
CASSPGQYNEKLLF
TGTGCCAGCAGCCCTGGACAGTATAATGAAAAACTGCTTTTT
>TRBD2|TRBV11-2|NA|TRBJ2-1
CARSDTGLAGGFNEQFF
TGTGCCAGGAGCGACACGGGACTAGCGGGAGGGTTTAATGAGCAGTTCTTC
>NA|TRBV6-6|NA|TRBJ1-5
CASSQPGQIYNSNQPQHF
TGTGCCAGCAGTCAACCGGGTCAGATATACAATAGCAATCAGCCCCAGCATTTT
>TRBD2|TRBV28|NA|TRBJ2-1
CASFNSGVNEQFF
TGTGCCAGCTTTAATAGCGGGGTCAATGAGCAGTTCTTC